The 12 T cell receptor beta chains below come from one sample, sequenced in a study of T-cell reconstitution after alpha-beta-depleted transplantation in children. The TCRbeta library incorporated unique molecular identifiers. TCRdb itself ran the PCR reads through MiXCR, one entry per CDR3 protein. The profile shows around 200,000 distinct CDR3 sequences, roughly 9% of them singletons. The starting material was PBMCs from the stem cell graft donor, obtained from the stem cell graft. Every receptor here comes from a human donor who donated a stem cell graft to a child with acute lymphoblastic leukemia.

In DNA form, the CDR3 reads TGCGCCAGCAGCCTCGGACGGGCATCTAATGAAAAACTGTTTTTT. It is translated as CASSLGRASNEKLFF. The chain couples TRBV5-1 to TRBJ1-4, with no clear D. Trimming took off 4 bases at V and 3 bases at J, with 13 bases between the two ends. The CDR3 is made up of 15 amino acids. Germline-derived CDR1 and CDR2 are SGHRS and YFSETQ.

This clonotype was counted a few times. The chain has TRBV5-1 and TRBJ2-2; 8 bases map to TRBD1. CDR3 size: 15 residues. CDR1 and CDR2 (germline): SGHRS, YFSETQ. V trimming: 4 bases; J trimming: 6 bases; junction bases outside the gene matches: 8. The CDR3 sequence is CASSPMATGAGELFF. The CDR3 DNA is TGCGCCAGCAGCCCCATGGCGACAGGGGCCGGGGAGCTGTTTTTT.

In its sample, this clonotype was seen many times. The germline gene is not matched at one end of the junction; a read error may be the cause. The chain joins TRBV4-2 to TRBJ1-5, with TRBD1 matching 7 bases. The CDR3 spans 14 residues. Germline CDR1 LGHNA, CDR2 YNFKEQ. CDR3 residues: CASSQGDSDQPQHF. The CDR3 bases are TGTGCCAGCAGTCAAGGGGACAGCGATCAGCCCCAGCATTTT.

The CDR3 sequence: CASSLAVTGTKYNSPLHF. CDR3 bases: TGTGCCAGCAGCTTAGCGGTCACCGGGACGAAATATAATTCACCCCTCCACTTT. The chain has TRBV11-1 and TRBJ1-6, with a possible D match to TRBD1 (5 bases). Germline CDR1 is SGHAT and CDR2 is FQDESV (reference sequence). V gave up 0 bases and J gave up 4 bases, with 16 bases separating them. The CDR3 covers 18 residues.

This clonotype was found a few times. This chain links TRBV10-3 with TRBJ1-3, with 8 bases identical to TRBD1. The CDR3 consists of 16 residues. The junction had 8 bases not matched to a gene; V was cut back by 3 bases and J by 4 bases. Germline V gives CDR1 ENHRY, CDR2 SYGVKD. CDR3 bases: TGTGCCATCAGTGACCCGACAGGGGACGGGGGAAACACCATATATTTT. It encodes CAISDPTGDGGNTIYF.

This clonotype was detected only a few times. The rearrangement links TRBV9 to TRBJ2-5, with TRBD2 identical over 7 bases. The CDR3 loop spans 15 amino acids. Germline V gene data show CDR1 as SGDLS and CDR2 as YYNGEE. The junction had 7 bases not matched to a gene; V was cut back by 0 bases and J by 5 bases. This chain's CDR3 is CASSVGQGAGETQYF. CDR3 bases: TGTGCCAGCAGCGTAGGTCAGGGAGCGGGGGAGACCCAGTACTTC.

There are a few counts of this clonotype. The chain is built from TRBV20-1 and TRBJ2-4; 9 nucleotides align to TRBD1. With 5 bases clipped from V and 8 bases from J, the junction kept 13 bases outside the gene matches. This CDR3 spans 15 amino acids. Germline lookup yields CDR1 DFQATT and CDR2 SNEGSKA (reference sequence). For the CDR3, the DNA is TGCAGTGCTTCCCGGAGCGGGACAGGGATACACATTCAGTACTTC. The encoded protein is CSASRSGTGIHIQYF.

A few counts support this clonotype. The V gene is TRBV12-3 or TRBV12-4, the J gene TRBJ2-7, with 8 bases lining up with TRBD1. The trim removed 5 bases at V and 5 bases at J, leaving 11 bases unmatched. CDR3 length: 15 amino acids. The CDR3 loop reads CASSPHRGARDEQYF. The CDR3 DNA reads TGTGCCAGCAGTCCCCACAGGGGGGCACGCGACGAGCAGTACTTC.

This clonotype was seen more than once but under ten times. The chain uses TRBV20-1 and TRBJ2-1, with 13 bases fitting TRBD2. Germline-derived CDR1 and CDR2 are DFQATT and SNEGSKA (reference sequence). Trimming took 3 bases from V and 1 from J; bases not matched to a gene: 9. The CDR3 has 18 amino acids. CDR3 DNA sequence: TGCAGTGCTAGTGAAACTAGCGGGGGGGCACGGTCCTACAATGAGCAGTTCTTC. The encoded protein is CSASETSGGARSYNEQFF.

The CDR3 sequence is CASSPRTVTSGGNPYNEQFF. DNA for the CDR3: TGTGCCAGCAGTCCCCGGACGGTGACTAGCGGGGGGAATCCCTACAATGAGCAGTTCTTC. The chain links TRBV12-3 or TRBV12-4 to TRBJ2-1; 13 positions match TRBD2. V lost 5 bases and J lost 2; bases outside the gene matches: 15. This CDR3 comprises 20 residues.

This clonotype has just a few counts. The chain carries TRBV12-3 or TRBV12-4 and TRBJ2-7; D is perhaps TRBD1 or TRBD2 (6 bases each). V lost 4 bases, J lost 0 bases, and 19 bases lay in between. The CDR3 extends over 17 amino acids. The CDR3 reads CASSSSIGRQVSYEQYF. Written as DNA, the CDR3 is TGTGCCAGCAGTTCTTCCATCGGGAGACAGGTCTCCTACGAGCAGTACTTC.

This clonotype was seen many times. The chain carries TRBV6-1 and TRBJ2-7; D possibly uses TRBD1 or TRBD2 (5 bases each). Per germline, CDR1 MNHNS and CDR2 SASEGT. The CDR3 is made up of 13 amino acids. The V gene lost 5 bases and the J gene lost 6 bases, with 14 bases spanning the gap. The CDR3 bases are TGTGCCAGCAGTCGGGACCAGCCGGGCGAGCAGTACTTC. This encodes CASSRDQPGEQYF.